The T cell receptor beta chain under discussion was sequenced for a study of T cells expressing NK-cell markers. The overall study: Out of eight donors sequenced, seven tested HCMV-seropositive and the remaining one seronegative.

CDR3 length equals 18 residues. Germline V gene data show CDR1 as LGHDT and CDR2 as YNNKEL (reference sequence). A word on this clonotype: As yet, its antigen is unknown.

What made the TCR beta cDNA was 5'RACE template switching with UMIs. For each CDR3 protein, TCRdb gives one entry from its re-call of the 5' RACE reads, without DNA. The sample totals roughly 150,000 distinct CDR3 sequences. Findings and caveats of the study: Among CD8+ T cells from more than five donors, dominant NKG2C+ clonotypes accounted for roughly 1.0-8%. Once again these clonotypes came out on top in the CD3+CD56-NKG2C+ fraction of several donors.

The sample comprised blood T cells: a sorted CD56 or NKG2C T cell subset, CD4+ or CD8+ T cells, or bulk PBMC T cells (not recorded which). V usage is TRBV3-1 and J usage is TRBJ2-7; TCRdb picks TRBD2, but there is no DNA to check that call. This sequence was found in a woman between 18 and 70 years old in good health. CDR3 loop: CASSHDKMTSGSSYEQYF.